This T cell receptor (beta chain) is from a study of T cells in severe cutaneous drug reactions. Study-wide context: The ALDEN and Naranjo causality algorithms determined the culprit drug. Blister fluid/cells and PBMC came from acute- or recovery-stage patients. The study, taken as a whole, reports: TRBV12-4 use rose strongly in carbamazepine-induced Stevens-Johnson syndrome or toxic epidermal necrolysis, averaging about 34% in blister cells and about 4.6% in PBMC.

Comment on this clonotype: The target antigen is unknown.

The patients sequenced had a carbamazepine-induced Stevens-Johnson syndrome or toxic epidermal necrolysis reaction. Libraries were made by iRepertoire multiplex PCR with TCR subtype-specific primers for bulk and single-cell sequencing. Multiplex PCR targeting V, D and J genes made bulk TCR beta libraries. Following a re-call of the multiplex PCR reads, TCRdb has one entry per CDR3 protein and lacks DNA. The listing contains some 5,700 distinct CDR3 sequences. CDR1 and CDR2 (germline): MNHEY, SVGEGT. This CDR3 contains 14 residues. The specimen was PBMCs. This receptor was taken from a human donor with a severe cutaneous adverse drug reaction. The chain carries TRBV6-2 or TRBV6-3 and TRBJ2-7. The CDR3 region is CATSNGESSYEQYF.